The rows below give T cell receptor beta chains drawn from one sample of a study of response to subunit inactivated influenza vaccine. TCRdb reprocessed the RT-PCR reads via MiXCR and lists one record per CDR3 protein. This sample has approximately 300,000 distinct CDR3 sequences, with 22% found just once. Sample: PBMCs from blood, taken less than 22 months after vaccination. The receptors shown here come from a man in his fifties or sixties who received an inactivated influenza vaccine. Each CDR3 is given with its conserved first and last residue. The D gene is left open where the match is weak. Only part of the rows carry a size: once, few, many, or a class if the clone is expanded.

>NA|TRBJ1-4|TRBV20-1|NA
TGCAGTGCTAGAGTCATGGGGACAACTAATGAAAAACTGTTTTTT
CSARVMGTTNEKLFF
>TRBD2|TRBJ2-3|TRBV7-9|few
TGTGCCAGCAGCTTATTCAGGGTAGCGGGAGGAGATACGCAGTATTTT
CASSLFRVAGGDTQYF
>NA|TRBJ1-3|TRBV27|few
TGTGCCAGCAGTTTATCGGCGAGAACTGGAAACACCATATATTTT
CASSLSARTGNTIYF
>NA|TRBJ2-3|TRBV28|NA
TGTGCCAGCAGTTTATCGGCTTCACACACAGATACGCAGTATTTT
CASSLSASHTDTQYF
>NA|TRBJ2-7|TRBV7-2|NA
TGTGCCAGCCCAGCTTATAACACAACCCCCTACGAGCAGTACTTC
CASPAYNTTPYEQYF
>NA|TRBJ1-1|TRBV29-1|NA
TGCAGCGTCCCCGTGGGGGGGGAAGCTTTCTTT
CSVPVGGEAFF
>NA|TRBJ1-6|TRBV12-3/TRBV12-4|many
TGTGCCAGCAGTTTAGCAATGACAGGCACCTATAATTCACCCCTCCACTTT
CASSLAMTGTYNSPLHF
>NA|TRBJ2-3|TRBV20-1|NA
TGCAGTGCTCCCCCGCGGGCAGGGAACACAGATACGCAGTATTTT
CSAPPRAGNTDTQYF
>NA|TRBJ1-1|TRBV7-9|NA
TGTGCCAGCAGCTTAGAGGGCAATTTGGGGACTGAAGCTTTCTTT
CASSLEGNLGTEAFF
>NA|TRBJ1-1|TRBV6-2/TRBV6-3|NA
TGTGCCAGCAGTTCTCGGACGTTGGTTCGAATGAACACTGAAGCTTTCTTT
CASSSRTLVRMNTEAFF
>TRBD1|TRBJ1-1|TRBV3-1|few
TGTGCCAGCAGCCCGGGACAGTTTGAAGCTTTCTTT
CASSPGQFEAFF
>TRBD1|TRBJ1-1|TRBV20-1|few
TGCAGTGCTAGAGACGGACAGGGCGGTTCTGAAGCTTTCTTT
CSARDGQGGSEAFF
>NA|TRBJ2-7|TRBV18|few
TGTGCCAGCTCACCAAGGGGGACCAACTACGAGCAGTACTTC
CASSPRGTNYEQYF
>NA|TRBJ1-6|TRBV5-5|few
TGTGCCAGCACCTTTCAGGGCCATAATTCACCCCTCCACTTT
CASTFQGHNSPLHF
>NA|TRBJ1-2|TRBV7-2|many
TGTGCCAGCAGCGACCGGGGCGCGTATGGCTACACCTTC
CASSDRGAYGYTF
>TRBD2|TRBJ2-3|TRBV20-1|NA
TGCAGTGCTAGGTGGCTAGGCGGGGGGGTTGCAGATACGCAGTATTTT
CSARWLGGGVADTQYF
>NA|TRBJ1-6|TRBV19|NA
TGTGCCAGTAGTAACGGACGTGACAGCTATAATTCACCCCTCCACTTT
CASSNGRDSYNSPLHF
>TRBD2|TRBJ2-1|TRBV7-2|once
TGTGCCAGCAGCTCTCCTAGCGGTGAGCAGTTCTTC
CASSSPSGEQFF
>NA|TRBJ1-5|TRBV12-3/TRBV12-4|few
TGTGCCAGCAGTTTAGCCTCAGGGGTTTCCGTGGGGTCCCAGCATTTT
CASSLASGVSVGSQHF
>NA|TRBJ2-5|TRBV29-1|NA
TGCAGCGTTGAGAGTCCAGGGAGTACGGGGGAGACCCAGTACTTC
CSVESPGSTGETQYF
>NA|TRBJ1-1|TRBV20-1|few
TGCAGTGCTAGAGTAGGGTCGGGGAGGACTGAAGCTTTCTTT
CSARVGSGRTEAFF
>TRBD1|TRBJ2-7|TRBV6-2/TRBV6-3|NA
TGTGCCAGCAGTTATTCCGAGACAGGGTCCTACGAGCAGTACTTC
CASSYSETGSYEQYF
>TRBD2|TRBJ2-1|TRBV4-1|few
TGCGCCAGCAGCCTGCCTAGCGGGAGAAATGAGCAGTTCTTC
CASSLPSGRNEQFF
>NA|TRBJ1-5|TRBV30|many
TGTGCCTGGAGGCTAACAGGGAGCAATCAGCCCCAGCATTTT
CAWRLTGSNQPQHF
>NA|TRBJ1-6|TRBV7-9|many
TGTGCCAGCAGTTGGGGGGGAGAGAGTCCCCTCCACTTT
CASSWGGESPLHF
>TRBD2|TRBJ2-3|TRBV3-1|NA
TGTGCCAGCCATGCGGGAGCGTACCCCACAGATACGCAGTATTTT
CASHAGAYPTDTQYF
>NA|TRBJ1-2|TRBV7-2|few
TGTGCCAGCAGCATCGGCACGGGGGGCCGTGGCTATGGCTACACCTTC
CASSIGTGGRGYGYTF
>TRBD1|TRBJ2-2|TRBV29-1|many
TGCAGCTCGTGGACAGGGGAGACCGGGGAGCTGTTTTTT
CSSWTGETGELFF
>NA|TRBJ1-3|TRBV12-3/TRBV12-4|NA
TGTACGGATAAAAGGGCAGCTGGAAACACCATATATTTT
CTDKRAAGNTIYF
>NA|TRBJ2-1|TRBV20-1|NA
TGCAGTGCTAGAGATCCTAGCGTATCCTACAATGAGCAGTTCTTC
CSARDPSVSYNEQFF
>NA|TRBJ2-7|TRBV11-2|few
TGTGCCAGCAGCCCAGTGGCGGGAAGGCACGAGCAGTACTTC
CASSPVAGRHEQYF
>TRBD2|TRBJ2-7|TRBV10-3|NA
TGTGCCATCAGTGAGGCCGAACTAGCGGAGTCCTACGAGCAGTACTTC
CAISEAELAESYEQYF
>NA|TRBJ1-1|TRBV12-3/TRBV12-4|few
TGTGCCAGCAGTTTAGGGTCCGTGGCTTTCTTT
CASSLGSVAFF
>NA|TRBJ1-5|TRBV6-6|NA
TGTGCCACCTCAGAGTATAATCAGCCCCAGCATTTT
CATSEYNQPQHF
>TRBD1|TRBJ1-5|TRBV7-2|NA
TGTGCCAGCAGCTTAGCGCCGGGACAGGGGTGGCCCCAGCATTTT
CASSLAPGQGWPQHF
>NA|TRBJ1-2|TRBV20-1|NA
TGCAGTGCGCAGGACTACTCGAACTATGGCTACACCTTC
CSAQDYSNYGYTF
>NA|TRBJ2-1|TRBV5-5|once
TGTGCCAGCAGCTTGGGCCTTTGGGACATGTACAATGAGCAGTTCTTC
CASSLGLWDMYNEQFF
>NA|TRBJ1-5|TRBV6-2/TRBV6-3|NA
TGTGCCAGCAGGTCACAGGCGCCTAGCAATCAGCCCCAGCATTTT
CASRSQAPSNQPQHF
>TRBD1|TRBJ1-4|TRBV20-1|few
TGCAGTGCTAAGGGGGCTTGGGAAAAACTGTTTTTT
CSAKGAWEKLFF
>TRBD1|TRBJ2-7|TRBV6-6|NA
TGTGCCAGCAAAGGACAGGGGGTCTACGAGCAGTACTTC
CASKGQGVYEQYF
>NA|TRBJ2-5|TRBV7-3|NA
TGTGCCAGCAGCGCCACCAGCGTTGGAGAGACCCAGTACTTC
CASSATSVGETQYF
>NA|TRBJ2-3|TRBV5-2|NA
TGTGCCAGCAATGGGGGGTCATGGAGACTAGCGGGAGTAGACCCATCCAGAGATACGCAGTATTTT
CASNGGSWRLAGVDPSRDTQYF
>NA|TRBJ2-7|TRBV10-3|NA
TGTGCAACAATCCCGGCTACCTACACGGAGCAGTACTTC
CATIPATYTEQYF
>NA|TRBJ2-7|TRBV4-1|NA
TGCGCCAGCAGCGCTGAGCGAGGTCACGAGCAGTACTTC
CASSAERGHEQYF
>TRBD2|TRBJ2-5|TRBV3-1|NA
TGTGCCAGCAGCCAAGATGGACTAGCGGGAACCGGGACCCAGTACTTC
CASSQDGLAGTGTQYF
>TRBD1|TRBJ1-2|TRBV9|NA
TGTGCCAGCAGCGCGTGGACAGGGGGTGGCTATGGCTACACCTTC
CASSAWTGGGYGYTF
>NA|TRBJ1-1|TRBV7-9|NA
TGTGCCAGCAGCTTAGGACAGGTGTCACGAGCTTTCTTT
CASSLGQVSRAFF
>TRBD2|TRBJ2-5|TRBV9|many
TGTGCCAGCAGCGTAGCTACGGGACTAGGGGAAGAGACCCAGTACTTC
CASSVATGLGEETQYF
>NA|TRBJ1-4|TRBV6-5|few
TGTGCCACCTATAATGAAAAACTGTTTTTT
CATYNEKLFF
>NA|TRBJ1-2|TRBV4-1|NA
TGCGCCAGCAGCCAAGATCCGGGGGCTTGGGGCTACACCTTC
CASSQDPGAWGYTF
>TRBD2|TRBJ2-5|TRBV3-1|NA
TGTGCCAGCAGCCCCCAACCGGGACTAGCGGTACAGACCCAGTACTTC
CASSPQPGLAVQTQYF
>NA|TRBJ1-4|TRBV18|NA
TGTGCCAGCTCACCACCGGGACAAAGTGAAAAACTGTTTTTT
CASSPPGQSEKLFF
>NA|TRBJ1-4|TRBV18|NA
TGTGCCAGCTCACCATCCCGGGCTGTTAATGAAAAACTGTTTTTT
CASSPSRAVNEKLFF
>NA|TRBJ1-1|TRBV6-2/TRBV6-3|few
TGTGCCAGCAGTTACTACTCGAACACTGAAGCTTTCTTT
CASSYYSNTEAFF
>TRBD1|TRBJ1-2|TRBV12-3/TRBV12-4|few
TGTGCCAGCAGTTTAGTCCTTCGCGGGACAGGCAAGAGTGGCTACACCTTC
CASSLVLRGTGKSGYTF
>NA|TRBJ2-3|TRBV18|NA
TGTGCCAGCTCACCAAGCGGGTCGAGCACAGATACGCAGTATTTT
CASSPSGSSTDTQYF
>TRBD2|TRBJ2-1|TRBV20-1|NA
TGCAGTGCTAGAGATCCCGGGACTAGCTCCTACAATGAGCAGTTCTTC
CSARDPGTSSYNEQFF
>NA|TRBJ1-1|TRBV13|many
TGTGCCAGCAGCTTAATCCGGGCGCGGGAGAACACTGAAGCTTTCTTT
CASSLIRARENTEAFF
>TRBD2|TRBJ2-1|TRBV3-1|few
TGTGCCAGCAGCCCTACATTTCGACTAGCGGGGGACTCGGAGGGGAATGTCGATGAGCAGTTCTTC
CASSPTFRLAGDSEGNVDEQFF